This TCR beta chain derives from a study of blood T cell repertoires in COVID-19. Those who participated ranged in age from roughly 18 to 89 years and resided in about two dozen US areas. In the original processing: Estimation of nucleated cell counts was performed using reference gene primer amplification. TCRdb keeps only in-frame clones here, not all; method: immunoSEQ multiplex PCR. The V and J calls and clone size are taken from that table; D and trimming were inferred from the DNA. The table shows 470,000 or so clones, with around nine tenths occurring only once. Trimming cost V 5 bases and J 6 bases, with 16 bases left between them. The germline V gene encodes CDR1 MDHEN and CDR2 SYDVKM. The CDR3 covers 15 residues.

The rearrangement uses TRBV28 and TRBJ1-4, with D possibly TRBD1 on 6 matching bases. The TCR originated in a woman aged 18-29 years with acute COVID-19. The source material was PBMCs or T cells enriched from blood (not recorded which). In DNA form, the CDR3 reads TGTGCCAGCAGTCCCCCCGAGGGGGGGCATGAAAAACTGTTTTTT. Amino acid sequence: CASSPPEGGHEKLFF.